This T cell receptor beta chain is drawn from a study of cytotoxic CD8 clonotypes in ibrutinib-treated CLL. Study context: In all, about eleven patients were relapsed/refractory, approximately 16 were treatment-naive and 17 to 18 were IGHV unmutated.

The V end was cut by 3 bases, the J end by 3 bases, with 11 bases between. Germline V gene data show CDR1 as MNHNS and CDR2 as SASEGT. CDR3 length: 14 residues. The table came from immunoSEQ multiplex PCR; TCRdb's copy has only in-frame clones and leaves some out. Of around 92,000 clones detected, over 60% appear once; the ten largest clones hold just under 25%. A word on this clone: Its target is unknown.

Study-level findings and limits: Clonality was elevated at ibrutinib response and had returned toward baseline at progression.

The receptor was derived from a human donor with chronic lymphocytic leukemia. The input for sequencing was PBMCs, taken after 24 months of ibrutinib treatment. The chain uses TRBV6-1 and TRBJ1-1; TRBD1 might be the D (6 bases). The CDR3 loop reads CASSEGARDTEAFF. The CDR3 DNA sequence: TGTGCCAGCAGTGAGGGGGCGAGGGACACTGAAGCTTTCTTT.